This passage covers 17 T cell receptor beta chains from one sample sequenced in a study of T cells after yellow fever vaccination. One entry per CDR3 protein, called by TCRdb with MiXCR from the 5' RACE reads. The sample yields tens of thousands of distinct CDR3 sequences, roughly 3.4% seen once. Material: PBMCs, either bulk or a sorted T-cell subset (CD4+, CD8+, memory, or dextramer-sorted; not recorded which), obtained approximately 40 days after the first yellow fever vaccination. The receptors stem from a young man who received the YFV17D yellow fever vaccine.

This clonotype was seen ten or more times. CDR3: CSASVQGITDTQYF. CDR3 nucleotides: TGCAGTGCTAGCGTACAGGGGATCACAGATACGCAGTATTTT. This chain connects TRBV20-1 to TRBJ2-3, with 7 bases aligning to TRBD1. This CDR3 is 14 amino acids long. Unmatched junction bases numbered 5, after V lost 3 bases and J lost 2 bases. Germline loops: CDR1 DFQATT, CDR2 SNEGSKA (reference sequence).

This clonotype was seen repeatedly, ten times or more. The genes are TRBV5-1 and TRBJ2-5; unclear D gene. CDR1 SGHRS and CDR2 YFSETQ come from the germline V gene. V lost 4 bases and J lost 2, with 6 bases in between. The CDR3 consists of 12 residues. The CDR3 DNA is TGCGCCAGCAGCGACCAACAAGAGACCCAGTACTTC. Translation: CASSDQQETQYF.

This clonotype showed up many times. This chain uses TRBV5-4 with TRBJ2-3; perhaps TRBD1 as D (6 bases). The CDR3 totals 12 residues. Germline V CDR1 and CDR2: SGHNT, YYREEE (reference sequence). V was cut by 7 bases and J by 1 base, with 7 bases left in between. Here the CDR3 reads CASHRGTDTQYF. The CDR3 nucleotides read TGTGCCAGCCACAGGGGCACAGATACGCAGTATTTT.

This clonotype showed up many times. This chain links TRBV9 with TRBJ1-2, with 7 bases fitting TRBD1. J lost 4 bases, V lost 4 bases, and 10 bases had no gene match. Germline V gene lookup returns CDR1 SGDLS and CDR2 YYNGEE. This CDR3 is 15 amino acids long. The CDR3 loop is CASSPGGSPTYGYTF. In DNA form, the CDR3 reads TGTGCCAGCAGCCCAGGGGGGTCCCCGACCTATGGCTACACCTTC.

This clonotype was picked up many times. The V call is TRBV12-3 or TRBV12-4, the J call TRBJ1-5; 7 positions match TRBD1. The V segment lost 7 bases and the J segment 9 bases; nucleotides outside the gene matches: 9. There are 13 residues in the CDR3. The CDR3 DNA is TGTGCCAGCACAATAGACAGGGTATCGCCCCAGCATTTT. Protein: CASTIDRVSPQHF.

By sample fraction, this clonotype is medium-sized (0.01 to 0.1%). The gene calls are TRBV7-2 and TRBJ2-1; D tentatively fits TRBD1 or TRBD2 (5 bases each). The CDR3 totals 13 residues. Per germline, CDR1 SGHTA and CDR2 FQGNSA. The germline V and J ends were trimmed by 5 bases and 9 bases, with 14 bases remaining between them. CDR3 nucleotides: TGTGCCAGCAGCCAAAGTAGGGACGGTGAGCAGTTCTTC. Its protein is CASSQSRDGEQFF.

This clonotype was observed many times. Germline and junction disagree at one end, which may indicate a read error. The V gene is TRBV7-2, the J gene TRBJ2-1, with 7 bases lining up with TRBD2. CDR1 and CDR2 (germline): SGHTA, FQGNSA. The CDR3 runs 13 residues. The CDR3 coding sequence is TGTGCCAGCAGTCTTCAGGGAGGGGACTCCTCGAGCTTC. Amino acid sequence: CASSLQGGDSSSF. Full variable domain (rest looked up from reference TRBV7-2 and TRBJ2-1): GAGVSQSPSNKVTEKGKDVELRCDPISGHTALYWYRQSLGQGLEFLIYFQGNSAPDKSGLPSDRFSAERTGGSVSTLTIQRTQQEDSAVYLCASSLQGGDSSSFGPGTRLTVL.

The sample holds a few counts of this clonotype. This sequence joins TRBV2 and TRBJ1-2; D is uncertain. The CDR3 consists of 12 residues. Between the trimmed V and J ends, which lost 4 bases and 1 base, there was a span of 4 bases. In germline, CDR1 is SNHLY, CDR2 FYNNEI. This CDR3 is CASSAINYGYTF. As DNA, the CDR3 is TGTGCCAGCAGTGCCATTAACTATGGCTACACCTTC.

At least ten counts were recorded for this clonotype. The gene calls are TRBV6-5 and TRBJ2-2; D possibly corresponds to TRBD2 (6 bases). The CDR3 sequence is 14 residues long. The ends were cut back, 8 bases at V and 1 base at J, with 11 bases in the middle. The germline CDR1 and CDR2 sequences are MNHEY and SVGAGI. The CDR3 is CASSWEVNTGELFF. The CDR3 nucleotides are TGTGCCAGCTCGTGGGAGGTGAACACCGGGGAGCTGTTTTTT.

Remarks on this clonotype: This sequence may be a read error, since a much larger clone differs from it by one base. The V call is TRBV9, the J call TRBJ1-6; D perhaps matches TRBD1 (5 bases). The CDR3 spans 16 residues. Germline values: CDR1 SGDLS, CDR2 YYNGEE. The CDR3 DNA is TGTGTCAGCAGCGTAGATCTCCGGCTAGGGGATTCACCCCTCCACTTT. Its protein product is CVSSVDLRLGDSPLHF.

The V call is TRBV12-1, the J call TRBJ2-7; the table calls TRBD2, which could not be checked here. TRBV12-1 is deemed a pseudogene. The CDR3 loop spans 15 amino acids. CDR3 in amino acids: CASSPGISGNYEQYV. For the CDR3, the DNA is TGTGCCAGCAGCCCCGGGATTAGCGGAAACTACGAGCAGTACGTC.

This clonotype was counted ten times or more. The chain carries TRBV12-3 or TRBV12-4 and TRBJ2-7; D gene uncertain. The CDR3 runs to 12 residues. Trimming cost V 6 bases and J 3 bases, with 9 bases left between them. CDR3 sequence: CASSPQVYEQYF. For the CDR3, the DNA is TGTGCCAGCAGCCCTCAAGTCTACGAGCAGTACTTC.

This clonotype was seen many times. The chain carries TRBV29-1 and TRBJ1-1; TRBD1 matches at 7 bases. CDR3 size: 11 residues. The V segment lost 7 bases and the J segment 7 bases; nucleotides outside the gene matches: 6. Germline lookup yields CDR1 SQVTM and CDR2 ANQGSEA. The CDR3 nucleotides are TGCAGCGCCTACAGGGGAGGTGAAGCTTTCTTT. Amino acid sequence: CSAYRGGEAFF.

By sample fraction, this clonotype is medium-sized. The chain joins TRBV20-1 to TRBJ2-5, with 10 bases aligning to TRBD1. Germline V gene lookup returns CDR1 DFQATT and CDR2 SNEGSKA (reference sequence). This CDR3 has 14 residues. V dropped 7 bases and J dropped 5; count of bases not matched to a gene: 10. The CDR3 sequence: CSVTRQGARETQYF. CDR3 nucleotide sequence: TGCAGTGTTACCCGACAGGGGGCGAGGGAGACCCAGTACTTC.

This clonotype was picked up many times. The rearrangement joins TRBV6-1 to TRBJ2-1; 15 nucleotides line up with TRBD2. This CDR3 has 17 residues. V was pared by 6 bases and J by 4 bases, with 7 bases of the junction left unmatched. The germline V gene encodes CDR1 MNHNS and CDR2 SASEGT. This CDR3 reads CASRGTSGGPGYNEQFF. CDR3 bases: TGTGCCAGCAGGGGGACTAGCGGGGGGCCCGGGTACAATGAGCAGTTCTTC.

This clonotype appeared many times. The chain recombines TRBV5-1 with TRBJ2-2, with 8 nucleotides matching TRBD1. Trimming removed 0 bases from V and 4 bases from J; junction bases left unmatched: 5. Germline V gene sequence: CDR1 SGHRS, CDR2 YFSETQ. The CDR3 spans 16 residues. CDR3 in DNA: TGCGCCAGCAGCTTGGGGAGGACAGGGACCACCGGGGAGCTGTTTTTT. Translating gives CASSLGRTGTTGELFF. Full variable domain (outside the CDR3, taken from reference TRBV5-1 and TRBJ2-2): KAGVTQTPRYLIKTRGQQVTLSCSPISGHRSVSWYQQTPGQGLQFLFEYFSETQRNKGNFPGRFSGRQFSNSRSEMNVSTLELGDSALYLCASSLGRTGTTGELFFGEGSRLTVL.

This clonotype has ten or more counts. CDR3 in amino acids: CASSPTGRGSSYNSPLHF. The CDR3 DNA reads as TGTGCCAGCAGCCCAACCGGAAGGGGCAGCTCCTATAATTCACCCCTCCACTTT. The chain links TRBV11-2 to TRBJ1-6; D may be TRBD1 (5 bases). Trimming left V 5 bases short and J 0 bases short, with 17 bases between. From germline, CDR1 is SGHAT and CDR2 FQNNGV. The CDR3 runs to 18 residues.